One sample yielded the 29 T cell receptor beta chains listed below, sequenced in a study of T cell changes during pregnancy in multiple sclerosis. Sequencing used immunoSEQ multiplex PCR; TCRdb keeps in-frame clones, though not all of them. The top ten hold under 3.5% of the sample, which has about 70,000 clones, roughly 92% seen once. The source was CD8+ T cells from peripheral blood mononuclear cells, collected in the third trimester of pregnancy. The receptors derive from a female donor in good health, enrolled as a control in a pregnancy study.

This chain connects TRBV2 to TRBJ2-7; no firm D call. V was shortened by 3 bases and J by 2 bases, with 11 bases between the two germline ends. CDR3 length: 14 amino acids. Germline CDR1 reads SNHLY; CDR2 reads FYNNEI. As DNA, the CDR3 is TGTGCCAGCAGTGAGTATCACAGAGCCTACGAGCAGTACTTC. Its protein product is CASSEYHRAYEQYF.

This clone has a single count. V usage is TRBV4-1 and J usage is TRBJ2-1; 11 bases line up with TRBD2. V lost 4 bases to trimming and J lost 3 bases; unmatched junction nucleotides: 2. The V gene's germline CDR1 is MGHRA and CDR2 YSYEKL. There are 15 residues in the CDR3. CDR3 nucleotide sequence: TGCGCCAGCAGCCCCACTAGCGGGAGCTACAATGAGCAGTTCTTC. Residues: CASSPTSGSYNEQFF.

The chain employs TRBV29-1 and TRBJ2-1; no firm D call. Deletions cut 3 bases from V and 0 bases from J, with 6 bases between. CDR1 is SQVTM, CDR2 ANQGSEA, per germline. This CDR3 spans 13 amino acids. The CDR3 here is CSVERSSYNEQFF. The CDR3, as DNA: TGCAGCGTTGAGCGAAGCTCCTACAATGAGCAGTTCTTC.

V and J are TRBV9 and TRBJ2-5, with 7 bases matching TRBD2. V lost 1 base and J lost 2; bases outside the gene matches: 2. CDR1 is SGDLS, CDR2 YYNGEE, per germline. The CDR3 has 14 residues. CDR3 DNA: TGTGCCAGCAGCGTAAAGGGACTACAAGAGACCCAGTACTTC. Its translation: CASSVKGLQETQYF.

The chain couples TRBV5-8 to TRBJ1-1; TRBD1 is a possible D gene (5 bases). Germline CDR1 reads SGHTS; CDR2 reads YDEGEE. With 3 bases removed from V and 2 bases from J, the gap between germline ends came to 17 bases. The CDR3 runs 16 residues. The CDR3 sequence is CASSWGDGNFNTEAFF. CDR3 nucleotide sequence: TGTGCCAGCAGCTGGGGGGACGGGAACTTCAACACTGAAGCTTTCTTT.

This chain joins TRBV5-8 and TRBJ2-7; D is uncertain. Trimming pared 4 bases from V and 2 bases from J, leaving 7 bases between. This CDR3 contains 12 residues. Germline CDR1 reads SGHTS; CDR2 reads YDEGEE. This CDR3 is CASSANPYEQYF. The CDR3 bases are TGTGCCAGCAGCGCTAACCCCTACGAGCAGTACTTC.

V and J are TRBV9 and TRBJ2-3, with D unresolved. CDR1 SGDLS and CDR2 YYNGEE come from the germline V gene. V was shortened by 3 bases and J by 0 bases, with 14 bases between the two germline ends. The CDR3 consists of 16 residues. The CDR3 reads CASSALDGSSTDTQYF. DNA of the CDR3: TGTGCCAGCAGCGCCCTTGACGGGTCTAGCACAGATACGCAGTATTTT.

This rearrangement joins TRBV4-1 to TRBJ1-1, with 7 positions matching TRBD1. The germline V gene encodes CDR1 MGHRA and CDR2 YSYEKL. After removal of 1 base from V and 6 bases from J, the junction contained 2 bases not matched to a gene. The CDR3 length is 13 residues. CDR3 protein: CASSQAQGAEAFF. In nucleotides, the CDR3 is TGCGCCAGCAGCCAAGCTCAGGGGGCTGAAGCTTTCTTT.

There are a few counts of this clone. The chain employs TRBV4-2 and TRBJ2-7; perhaps TRBD2 as D (6 bases). Trimming took 0 bases from V and 0 from J, leaving 18 bases between them. The CDR3 is made up of 18 amino acids. The germline V gene encodes CDR1 LGHNA and CDR2 YNFKEQ. The CDR3 loop is CASSQEEGGGVPSYEQYF. In DNA form, the CDR3 reads TGTGCCAGCAGCCAAGAGGAGGGAGGCGGGGTACCCTCCTACGAGCAGTACTTC.

The chain employs TRBV4-3 and TRBJ2-5, with 7 bases lining up with TRBD1. The V and J ends lost 0 bases and 4 bases, in that order; junction bases with no gene match: 8. The CDR3 has 16 residues. Germline V gene sequence: CDR1 LGHNA, CDR2 YSLEER. Written as DNA, the CDR3 is TGCGCCAGCAGCCAAGACGTCTACGCAGGGGGAGAGACCCAGTACTTC. Protein sequence: CASSQDVYAGGETQYF.

This chain links TRBV7-6 with TRBJ1-2, with a possible D match to TRBD1 (6 bases). This CDR3 spans 12 amino acids. V gave up 8 bases and J gave up 3 bases, with 10 bases separating them. The germline CDR1 and CDR2 sequences are SGHVS and FNYEAQ. The CDR3: CASGQIHYGYTF. In DNA, the CDR3 is TGTGCCAGCGGACAGATACACTATGGCTACACCTTC.

The chain joins TRBV4-2 to TRBJ2-7; D might be TRBD1 (5 bases). V dropped 0 bases and J dropped 1 base, with 10 bases sitting between them. Germline V lookup: CDR1 LGHNA, CDR2 YNFKEQ. CDR3 length: 15 amino acids. CDR3 in DNA: TGTGCCAGCAGCCAAGAGAATCCAGGGTCCTACGAGCAGTACTTC. It translates to CASSQENPGSYEQYF.

This sequence joins TRBV9 and TRBJ2-3; the D gene is possibly TRBD2 (6 bases). V was shortened by 0 bases and J by 0 bases, with 8 bases between the two germline ends. Germline V gene data show CDR1 as SGDLS and CDR2 as YYNGEE. CDR3 length: 15 residues. In nucleotides, the CDR3 is TGTGCCAGCAGCGTAGTGGGGGGAAGCACAGATACGCAGTATTTT. Translation: CASSVVGGSTDTQYF.

The chain uses TRBV6-6 and TRBJ2-1; 9 bases fit TRBD1. Trimming cost V 7 bases and J 6 bases; bases outside gene matches: 10. This CDR3 has 15 residues. Germline V gene lookup returns CDR1 MNHNY and CDR2 SVGAGI (reference sequence). CDR3 coding DNA: TGTGCCAGCAATCCGAAGACAGGGGGTGGCAATGAGCAGTTCTTC. Protein sequence: CASNPKTGGGNEQFF.

The V gene is TRBV9, the J gene TRBJ2-5, with D perhaps TRBD2 (7 bases). CDR3 length: 16 amino acids. Per the germline V gene, CDR1 is SGDLS and CDR2 is YYNGEE. V lost 0 bases and J 5 bases, leaving 17 bases between the germline ends. Here the CDR3 reads CASSVDWRGGGETQYF. The CDR3 nucleotides are TGTGCCAGCAGCGTAGATTGGCGCGGGGGCGGGGAGACCCAGTACTTC. Using reference TRBV9 and TRBJ2-5 for the parts outside the CDR3, the full variable domain is DSGVTQTPKHLITATGQRVTLRCSPRSGDLSVYWYQQSLDQGLQFLIQYYNGEERAKGNILERFSAQQFPDLHSELNLSSLELGDSALYFCASSVDWRGGGETQYFGPGTRLLVL.

This chain joins TRBV6-5 and TRBJ2-1, with a tentative D call TRBD1 (6 bases). Germline V gene data show CDR1 as MNHEY and CDR2 as SVGAGI. The V gene lost 6 bases and the J gene lost 0 bases, with 9 bases spanning the gap. CDR3 size: 14 residues. This chain's CDR3 is CASSTGFSYNEQFF. The CDR3 DNA reads as TGTGCCAGCAGCACAGGGTTCTCCTACAATGAGCAGTTCTTC.

The chain is built from TRBV4-3 and TRBJ2-1, with 8 bases that match TRBD2. The V gene's germline CDR1 is LGHNA and CDR2 YSLEER. V was pared by 0 bases and J by 8 bases, with 12 bases of the junction left unmatched. The CDR3 runs to 17 residues. DNA of the CDR3: TGCGCCAGCAGCCAAGATCGGGCCCCGGGGGGGGTCTATGAGCAGTTCTTC. Translated, it gives CASSQDRAPGGVYEQFF.

This clone was counted once. V is TRBV25-1 and J is TRBJ2-7; 8 bases align to TRBD1. CDR1 is MGHDK and CDR2 is SYGVNS in the germline V gene. The junction had 16 bases not matched to a gene; V was cut back by 4 bases and J by 5 bases. The CDR3 is 17 amino acids. CDR3 residues: CASSGLRTGRGPDEQYF. Written as DNA, the CDR3 is TGTGCCAGCAGTGGGTTACGTACGGGCAGGGGGCCGGACGAGCAGTACTTC.

The V and J genes are TRBV4-3 and TRBJ2-3; D perhaps matches TRBD2 (5 bases). V lost 3 bases, J lost 4 bases, and 17 bases lay in between. From germline, CDR1 is LGHNA and CDR2 YSLEER. CDR3 length equals 16 residues. The CDR3 region is CASSQGSGTPPDTQYF. The CDR3 nucleotides read TGCGCCAGCAGCCAGGGGAGCGGCACCCCCCCAGATACGCAGTATTTT.

The rearrangement uses TRBV7-9 and TRBJ2-1; TRBD2 agrees at 7 bases. From germline, CDR1 is SEHNR and CDR2 FQNEAQ (reference sequence). This CDR3 region has 17 residues. V was pared by 1 base and J by 7 bases, with 13 bases of the junction left unmatched. In DNA, the CDR3 is TGTGCCAGCAGCTTAGTCCCAACTCTCCGGGGAGGGAATGAGCAGTTCTTC. Residues: CASSLVPTLRGGNEQFF. The full variable domain, its missing parts supplied by reference TRBV7-9 and TRBJ2-1, is DTGVSQNPRHKITKRGQNVTFRCDPISEHNRLYWYRQTLGQGPEFLTYFQNEAQLEKSRLLSDRFSAERPKGSFSTLEIQRTEQGDSAMYLCASSLVPTLRGGNEQFFGPGTRLTVL.

V is TRBV15 and J is TRBJ1-1; no clear D. The germline gives CDR1 LNHNV, CDR2 YYDKDF (reference sequence). This CDR3 comprises 12 residues. V was cut by 0 bases and J by 8 bases, with 7 bases left in between. The CDR3: CATSRDKREAFF. For the CDR3, the DNA is TGTGCCACCAGCAGAGATAAGAGGGAAGCTTTCTTT.

The rearrangement uses TRBV5-6 and TRBJ2-5; 12 nucleotides match TRBD2. With V trimmed by 0 bases and J by 4 bases, 4 bases remained unmatched. The germline CDR1 and CDR2 sequences are SGHDT and YYEEEE. The CDR3 consists of 16 residues. CDR3 bases: TGTGCCAGCAGCTTGGACCTAGCGGGGGGGCTAGAGACCCAGTACTTC. It is translated as CASSLDLAGGLETQYF.

The chain combines TRBV2 with TRBJ1-5, with 7 bases lining up with TRBD1. The V gene's germline CDR1 is SNHLY and CDR2 FYNNEI. CDR3 size: 15 residues. V was pared by 7 bases and J by 2 bases, with 8 bases of the junction left unmatched. CDR3 nucleotide sequence: TGTGCCAGCACCCCGAGGGGGCTAGGCAATCAGCCCCAGCATTTT. Protein product: CASTPRGLGNQPQHF.

This chain joins TRBV7-2 and TRBJ1-2; no clear D. V was trimmed by 0 bases and J by 0 bases, leaving 8 bases between them. Germline lookup yields CDR1 SGHTA and CDR2 FQGNSA. The CDR3 length is 15 residues. This chain's CDR3 is CASSLATAANYGYTF. CDR3 coding DNA: TGTGCCAGCAGCTTAGCCACAGCCGCTAACTATGGCTACACCTTC.

This chain joins TRBV4-1 and TRBJ2-7, with a tentative D call TRBD2 (6 bases). This CDR3 contains 17 residues. Per the germline V gene, CDR1 is MGHRA and CDR2 is YSYEKL. V gave up 6 bases and J gave up 3 bases, with 24 bases separating them. CDR3 loop: CASSRQPLASSNYEQYF. The CDR3 DNA sequence: TGCGCCAGCAGTCGACAACCCCTAGCGTCGAGCAACTACGAGCAGTACTTC.

Only one count was recorded for this clone. The chain has TRBV6-6 and TRBJ1-5; TRBD1 agrees at 9 bases. CDR3 size: 12 residues. From germline, CDR1 is MNHNY and CDR2 SVGAGI (reference sequence). V shed 7 bases and J 7 bases; nucleotides not matched to a gene: 2. The CDR3 is CASIDRGQPQHF. The CDR3 region has the DNA TGTGCCAGCATTGACAGGGGGCAGCCCCAGCATTTT.

A single count supports this clone. The V call is TRBV29-1, the J call TRBJ2-7, with D possibly matching TRBD1 (5 bases). The CDR3 extends over 12 amino acids. Trimming removed 6 bases from V and 4 bases from J, with 13 bases in between. Germline CDR1 and CDR2: SQVTM and ANQGSEA. CDR3 residues: CSVRVTGYEQYF. The CDR3 nucleotides read TGCAGCGTCAGGGTTACCGGATACGAGCAGTACTTC.

For the CDR3, the DNA is TGTGCCAGCAGCTTCGGGGGTAGAGCAGCGAACTATGGCTACACCTTC. This sequence encodes CASSFGGRAANYGYTF. J is TRBJ1-2 and V is TRBV5-6; weak D call: TRBD1 (5 bases). This CDR3 is 16 amino acids long. Per germline, CDR1 SGHDT and CDR2 YYEEEE. V shed 2 bases and J shed 2 bases, with 16 bases lying between them.

V and J are TRBV5-1 and TRBJ1-4, with D possibly being TRBD1 (6 bases). The germline V and J ends were trimmed by 4 bases and 4 bases, with 11 bases remaining between them. CDR1 is SGHRS and CDR2 is YFSETQ in the germline V gene. The CDR3 runs 14 residues. The CDR3 spells CASSPQGGNEKLFF. CDR3 nucleotides: TGCGCCAGCAGCCCACAGGGCGGTAATGAAAAACTGTTTTTT. Looking up the rest from reference TRBV5-1 and TRBJ1-4 gives the full variable domain: KAGVTQTPRYLIKTRGQQVTLSCSPISGHRSVSWYQQTPGQGLQFLFEYFSETQRNKGNFPGRFSGRQFSNSRSEMNVSTLELGDSALYLCASSPQGGNEKLFFGSGTQLSVL.